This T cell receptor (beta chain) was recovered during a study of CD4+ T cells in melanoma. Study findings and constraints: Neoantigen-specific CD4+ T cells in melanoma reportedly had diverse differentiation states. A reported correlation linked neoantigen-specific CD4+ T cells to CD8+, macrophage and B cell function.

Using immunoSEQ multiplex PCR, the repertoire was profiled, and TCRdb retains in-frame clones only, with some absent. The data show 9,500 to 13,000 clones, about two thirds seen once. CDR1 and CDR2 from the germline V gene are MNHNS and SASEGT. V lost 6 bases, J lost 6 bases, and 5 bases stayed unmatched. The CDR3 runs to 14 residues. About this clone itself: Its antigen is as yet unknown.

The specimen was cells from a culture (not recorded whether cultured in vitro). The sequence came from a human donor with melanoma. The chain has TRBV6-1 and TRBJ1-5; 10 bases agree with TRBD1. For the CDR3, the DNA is TGTGCCAGCAGAGACAGGGGGCTAGCTCAGCCCCAGCATTTT. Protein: CASRDRGLAQPQHF.